This T cell receptor (beta chain) was captured by sequencing in a study of T-cell memory formation after mild COVID-19. Overall study findings and caveats: Chiefly within CM and EM were the contracting CD4+ clones; CD8+ ones were within EMRA. Whether day 37 second-wave clones are SARS-CoV-2-specific was not confirmed.

This clonotype was observed once. Its cognate antigen is unknown. TCRdb re-called the 5' RACE reads with MiXCR, one entry per CDR3 protein. Of hundreds of thousands of distinct CDR3 sequences listed, 18% were seen once; the top ten hold about 12%. Germline V gene lookup returns CDR1 DFQATT and CDR2 SNEGSKA (reference sequence). Trimming pared 4 bases from V and 1 base from J, leaving 12 bases between. The CDR3 sequence is 14 residues long. The sequencing input was PBMCs or a T cell subset sorted from them (not recorded which). The TCR comes from an adult woman who had mild COVID-19 (a few samples of this study predate the infection). Cell type and time point are not known. The chain couples TRBV20-1 to TRBJ2-3, with D perhaps TRBD2 (6 bases). The chain's CDR3 is CSAKTSFGTDTQYF. The CDR3 nucleotides read TGCAGTGCTAAGACTAGTTTCGGCACAGATACGCAGTATTTT.